Below, one T cell receptor (beta chain) is given with its context. This CDR3 has 16 amino acids. The V end was cut by 2 bases, the J end by 2 bases, with 15 bases between. Germline-derived CDR1 and CDR2 are MNHNY and SVGAGI (reference sequence). As originally analysed: Researchers report that nucleated cell counts were estimated from reference gene primer amplification. Generated by immunoSEQ multiplex PCR, the TCRdb table keeps only in-frame clones and is missing some. The V and J calls and clone size were taken over from that table, and D and trimming were inferred from the DNA. Of roughly 92,000 clones detected, roughly 88% appear once; the ten largest clones hold roughly a third. The data stem from a study of blood T cell repertoires in COVID-19. Study overall: From the United States, Italy and Spain came samples of acute and convalescent COVID-19. Sources were T cells, B-cell-depleted T cells, or PBMCs; the material itself was cDNA or gDNA.

The receptor's source is a woman older than 75 with active or convalescent COVID-19. The sequenced material came from peripheral blood. The rearrangement uses TRBV6-6 and TRBJ1-1; a weak D match, TRBD1 (6 bases). CDR3 DNA: TGTGCCAGCAGTTACGCCGGTGGGGGCCCCAACACTGAAGCTTTCTTT. Protein product: CASSYAGGGPNTEAFF.